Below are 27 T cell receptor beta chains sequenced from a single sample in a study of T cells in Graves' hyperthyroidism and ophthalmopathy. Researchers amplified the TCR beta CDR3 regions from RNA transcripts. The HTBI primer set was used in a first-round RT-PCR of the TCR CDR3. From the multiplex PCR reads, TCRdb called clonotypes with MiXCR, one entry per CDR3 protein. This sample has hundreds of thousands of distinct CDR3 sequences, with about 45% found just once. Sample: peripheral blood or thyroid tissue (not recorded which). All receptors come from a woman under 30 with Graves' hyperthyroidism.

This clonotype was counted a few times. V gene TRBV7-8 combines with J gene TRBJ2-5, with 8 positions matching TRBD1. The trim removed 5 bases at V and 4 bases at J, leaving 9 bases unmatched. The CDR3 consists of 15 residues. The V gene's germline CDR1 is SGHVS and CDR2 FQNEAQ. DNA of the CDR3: TGTGCCAGCAGCCCGGCGACAGGGGCCGGAGAGACCCAGTACTTC. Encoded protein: CASSPATGAGETQYF.

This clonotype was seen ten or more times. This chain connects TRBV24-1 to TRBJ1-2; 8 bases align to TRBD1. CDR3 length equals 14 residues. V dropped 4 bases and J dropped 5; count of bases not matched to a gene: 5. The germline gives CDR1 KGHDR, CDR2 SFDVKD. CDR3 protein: CATSDPDRAYGYTF. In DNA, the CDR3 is TGTGCCACCAGTGACCCGGACAGGGCGTATGGCTACACCTTC.

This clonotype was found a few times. The CDR3 DNA reads as TGTGCCAGCAGTTTCCCGACGAACACTGAAGCTTTCTTT. It codes for CASSFPTNTEAFF. The gene calls are TRBV28 and TRBJ1-1; D is unresolved. The CDR3 sequence is 13 residues long. The ends were cut back, 3 bases at V and 1 base at J, with 6 bases in the middle. Germline values: CDR1 MDHEN, CDR2 SYDVKM.

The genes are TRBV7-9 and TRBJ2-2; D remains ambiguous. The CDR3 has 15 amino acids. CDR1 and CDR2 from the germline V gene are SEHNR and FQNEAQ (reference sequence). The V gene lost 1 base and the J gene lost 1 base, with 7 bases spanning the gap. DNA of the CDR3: TGTGCCAGCAGCTTAGGTTGGTTGAACACCGGGGAGCTGTTTTTT. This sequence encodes CASSLGWLNTGELFF.

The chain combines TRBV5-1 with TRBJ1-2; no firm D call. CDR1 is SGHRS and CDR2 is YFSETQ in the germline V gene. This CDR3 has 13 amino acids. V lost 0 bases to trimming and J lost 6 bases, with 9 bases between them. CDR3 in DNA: TGCGCCAGCAGCTTGGCTAGTCGGAATGGCTACACCTTC. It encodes CASSLASRNGYTF.

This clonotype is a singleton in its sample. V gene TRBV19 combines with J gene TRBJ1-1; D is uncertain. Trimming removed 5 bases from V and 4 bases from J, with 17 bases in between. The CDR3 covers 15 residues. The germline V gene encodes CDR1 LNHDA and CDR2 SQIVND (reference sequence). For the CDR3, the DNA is TGTGCCAGTAGTGCCTTGGGGATTGCGGGCACTGAAGCTTTCTTT. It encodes CASSALGIAGTEAFF.

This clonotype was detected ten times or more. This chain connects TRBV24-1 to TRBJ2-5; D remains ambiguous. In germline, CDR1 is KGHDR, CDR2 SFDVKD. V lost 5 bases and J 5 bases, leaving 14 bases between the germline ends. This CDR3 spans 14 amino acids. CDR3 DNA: TGTGCCACCAGTGGTGGCGGAGCTAGGGAGACCCAGTACTTC. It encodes CATSGGGARETQYF.

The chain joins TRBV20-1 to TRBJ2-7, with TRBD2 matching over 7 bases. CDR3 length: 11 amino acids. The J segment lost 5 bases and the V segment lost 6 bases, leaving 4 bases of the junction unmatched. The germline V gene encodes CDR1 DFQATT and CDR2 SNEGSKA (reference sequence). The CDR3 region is CSAQSGNEQYF. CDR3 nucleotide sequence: TGCAGTGCCCAGAGCGGGAACGAGCAGTACTTC.

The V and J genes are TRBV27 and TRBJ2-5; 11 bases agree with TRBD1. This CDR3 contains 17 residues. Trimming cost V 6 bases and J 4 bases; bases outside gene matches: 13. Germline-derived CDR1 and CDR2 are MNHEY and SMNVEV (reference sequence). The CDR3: CASSLAAGQGAGETQYF. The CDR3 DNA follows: TGTGCCAGCAGCTTAGCGGCCGGACAGGGGGCAGGAGAGACCCAGTACTTC.

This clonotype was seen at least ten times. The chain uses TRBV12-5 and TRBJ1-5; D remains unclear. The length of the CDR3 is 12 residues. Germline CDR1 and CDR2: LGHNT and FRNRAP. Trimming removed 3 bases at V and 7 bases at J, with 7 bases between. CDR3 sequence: CASGFDGQPQHF. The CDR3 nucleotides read TGTGCTAGTGGTTTCGATGGGCAGCCCCAGCATTTT.

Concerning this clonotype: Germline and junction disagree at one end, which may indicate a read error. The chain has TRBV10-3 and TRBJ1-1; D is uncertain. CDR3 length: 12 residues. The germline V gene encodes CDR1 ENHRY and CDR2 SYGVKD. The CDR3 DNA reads TGTGCCAGCAGTCTGGGTAGACGCAGAGCTTTCTTT. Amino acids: CASSLGRRRAFF.

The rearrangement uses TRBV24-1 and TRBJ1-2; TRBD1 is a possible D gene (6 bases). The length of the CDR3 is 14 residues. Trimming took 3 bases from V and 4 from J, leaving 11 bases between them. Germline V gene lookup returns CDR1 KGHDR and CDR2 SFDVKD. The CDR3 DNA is TGTGCCACCAGTGATCCCGGGACATCCTATGGCTACACCTTC. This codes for CATSDPGTSYGYTF.

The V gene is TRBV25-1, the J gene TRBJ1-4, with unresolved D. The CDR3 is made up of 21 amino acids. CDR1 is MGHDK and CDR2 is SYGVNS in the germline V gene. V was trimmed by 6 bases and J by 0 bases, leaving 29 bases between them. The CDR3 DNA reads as TGTGCCAGCAGCGGGTTTGCGTTCGGCCCAGCCACACATACAACTAATGAAAAACTGTTTTTT. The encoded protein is CASSGFAFGPATHTTNEKLFF.

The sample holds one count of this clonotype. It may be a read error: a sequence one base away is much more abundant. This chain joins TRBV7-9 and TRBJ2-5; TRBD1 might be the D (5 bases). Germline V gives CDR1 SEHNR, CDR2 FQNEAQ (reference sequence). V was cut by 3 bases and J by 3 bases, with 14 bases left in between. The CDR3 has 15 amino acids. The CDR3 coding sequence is TGTGCCAGCAGCTTGGCAGGGCCTCCTAAAGAGACCCAGTACTTC. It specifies CASSLAGPPKETQYF.

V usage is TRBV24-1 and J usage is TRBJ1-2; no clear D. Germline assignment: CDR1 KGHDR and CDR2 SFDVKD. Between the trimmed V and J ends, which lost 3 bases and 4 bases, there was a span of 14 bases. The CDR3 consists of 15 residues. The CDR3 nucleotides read TGTGCCACCAGTGATGTGGACGGTGACTTCTATGGCTACACCTTC. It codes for CATSDVDGDFYGYTF.

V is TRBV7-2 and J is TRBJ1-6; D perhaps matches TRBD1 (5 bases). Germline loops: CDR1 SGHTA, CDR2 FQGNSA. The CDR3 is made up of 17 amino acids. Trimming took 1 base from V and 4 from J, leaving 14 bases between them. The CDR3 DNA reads TGTGCCAGCAGCTTAGTAGCGGGGGTCGATTATAATTCACCCCTCCACTTT. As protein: CASSLVAGVDYNSPLHF.

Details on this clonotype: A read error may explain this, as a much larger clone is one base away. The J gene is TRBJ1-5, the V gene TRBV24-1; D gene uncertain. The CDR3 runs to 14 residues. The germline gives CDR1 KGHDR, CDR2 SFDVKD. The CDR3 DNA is TGTGCCAGCAGTGATTTGCGATCGGGTCAGCCCCAGCATTTT. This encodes CASSDLRSGQPQHF.

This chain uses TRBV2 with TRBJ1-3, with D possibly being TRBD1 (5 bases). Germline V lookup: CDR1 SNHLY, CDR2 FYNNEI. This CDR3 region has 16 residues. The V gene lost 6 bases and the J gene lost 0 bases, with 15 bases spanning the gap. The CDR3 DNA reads TGTGCCAGCAGCCCGGGACGTAAGAGCTCTGGAAACACCATATATTTT. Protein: CASSPGRKSSGNTIYF.

The CDR3 nucleotides are TGTGCCAGCAACCGCGGACAGGGAAACACTGAAGCTTTCTTT. This sequence encodes CASNRGQGNTEAFF. The rearrangement links TRBV2 to TRBJ1-1; 8 bases fit TRBD1. Trimming at V came to 7 bases and at J to 2 bases, leaving 6 bases not matched to a gene. CDR3 length: 14 amino acids. From germline, CDR1 is SNHLY and CDR2 FYNNEI.

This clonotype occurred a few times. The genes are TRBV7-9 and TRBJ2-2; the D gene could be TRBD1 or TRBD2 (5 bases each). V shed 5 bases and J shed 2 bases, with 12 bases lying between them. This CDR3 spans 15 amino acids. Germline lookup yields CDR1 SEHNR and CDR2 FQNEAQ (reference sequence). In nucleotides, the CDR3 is TGTGCCAGCAGCCGGGGACCAGAAAACACCGGGGAGCTGTTTTTT. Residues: CASSRGPENTGELFF.

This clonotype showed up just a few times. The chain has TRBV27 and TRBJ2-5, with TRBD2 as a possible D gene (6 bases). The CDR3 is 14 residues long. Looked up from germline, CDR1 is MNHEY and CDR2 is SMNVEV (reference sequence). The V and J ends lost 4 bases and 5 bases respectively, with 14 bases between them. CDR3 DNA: TGTGCCAGCAGTTCCCAGGGTGGAGGGGAGACCCAGTACTTC. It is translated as CASSSQGGGETQYF.

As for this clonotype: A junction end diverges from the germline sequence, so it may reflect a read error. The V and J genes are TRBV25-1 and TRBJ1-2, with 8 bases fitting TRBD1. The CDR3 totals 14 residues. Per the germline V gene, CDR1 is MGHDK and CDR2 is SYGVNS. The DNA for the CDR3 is TGTGGCAGCAGTGAGGGGACAGGTTTCTATGGCTACACCTTC. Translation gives CGSSEGTGFYGYTF.

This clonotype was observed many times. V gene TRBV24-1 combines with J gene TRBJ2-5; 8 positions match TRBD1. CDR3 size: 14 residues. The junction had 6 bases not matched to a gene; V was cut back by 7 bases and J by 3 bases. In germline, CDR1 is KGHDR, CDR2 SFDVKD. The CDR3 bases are TGTGCCACCAGAGCCCCGGACAGGGAAGAGACCCAGTACTTC. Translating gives CATRAPDREETQYF.

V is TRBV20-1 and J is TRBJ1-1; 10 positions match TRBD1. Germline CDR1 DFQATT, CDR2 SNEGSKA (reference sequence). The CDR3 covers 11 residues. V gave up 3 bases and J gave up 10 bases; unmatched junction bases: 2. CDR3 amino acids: CSARRDRGAFF. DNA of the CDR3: TGCAGTGCTAGGAGGGACAGGGGAGCTTTCTTT.

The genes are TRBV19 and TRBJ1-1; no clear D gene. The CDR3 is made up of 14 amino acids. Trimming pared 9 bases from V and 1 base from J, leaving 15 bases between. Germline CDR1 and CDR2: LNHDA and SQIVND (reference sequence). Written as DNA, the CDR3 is TGTGCCAGCAGTTTCGGGGTAGGGAACACTGAAGCTTTCTTT. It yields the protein CASSFGVGNTEAFF.

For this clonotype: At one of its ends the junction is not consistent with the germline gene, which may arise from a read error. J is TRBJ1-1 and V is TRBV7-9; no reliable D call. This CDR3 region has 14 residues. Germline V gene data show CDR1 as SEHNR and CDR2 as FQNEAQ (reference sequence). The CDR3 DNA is TGTGCCAGCAGCTCGGCCCCCTTAGACACTGAAGTTTTCTTT. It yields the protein CASSSAPLDTEVFF.

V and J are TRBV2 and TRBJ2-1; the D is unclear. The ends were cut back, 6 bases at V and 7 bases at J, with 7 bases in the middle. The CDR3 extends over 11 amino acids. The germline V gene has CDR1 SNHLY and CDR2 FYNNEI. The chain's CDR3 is CASSRTNEQFF. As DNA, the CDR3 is TGTGCCAGCAGCCGAACAAATGAGCAGTTCTTC. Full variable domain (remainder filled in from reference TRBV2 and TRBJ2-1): EPEVTQTPSHQVTQMGQEVILRCVPISNHLYFYWYRQILGQKVEFLVSFYNNEISEKSEIFDDQFSVERPDGSNFTLKIRSTKLEDSAMYFCASSRTNEQFFGPGTRLTVL.